This note documents a single T cell receptor (beta chain) sequence. Its antigen is undetermined. This sample was included in a study of breast tumors, draining lymph nodes, adjacent tissues. Points from the study as a whole: Compared with lymph nodes, tumors were less diverse; compared with nontumor tissue, more. The lymph node origin of tumor T cells was framed as consistent with a hypothesis, not demonstrated.

TCRdb reprocessed the multiplex PCR reads via MiXCR and lists one record per CDR3 protein. The table lists thousands of distinct CDR3 sequences, around 40% of them singletons, with about 14% in the top ten. The CDR3 covers 17 residues. The junction had 13 bases not matched to a gene; V was cut back by 4 bases and J by 4 bases. Germline CDR1 is SNHLY and CDR2 is FYNNEI. The rearrangement links TRBV2 to TRBJ2-7; the match to TRBD2 covers 10 bases. This TCR came from a female donor with breast cancer. Some clones in this sample may be carry-over from other donors' samples. The sequencing sample was made of tumor-adjacent breast tissue. Here the CDR3 DNA reads TGTGCCAGCAGTGGGGCCACTCTAGCGGGGGAGGGATACGAGCAGTACTTC. Translating gives CASSGATLAGEGYEQYF.